This T cell receptor beta chain appears in the sequencing data of a study of blood T cell repertoires in COVID-19. V lost 10 bases and J lost 2; bases outside the gene matches: 5. CDR3 length equals 14 residues. CDR1 and CDR2 from the germline V gene are SNHLY and FYNNEI. TCRdb keeps only in-frame clones here, not all; method: immunoSEQ multiplex PCR. Of about 200,000 clones in the sample, around 82% were seen once. This clone has just a few counts. The chain links TRBV2 to TRBJ1-4, with 9 bases matching TRBD1. Input material: PBMCs or T cells enriched from blood (not recorded which). This clonotype originated in a man aged 35-49 years who had recovered from COVID-19. The CDR3 reads CANRDRATNEKLFF. The CDR3 nucleotides are TGTGCCAACCGGGACAGGGCCACTAATGAAAAACTGTTTTTT.